The 9 T cell receptor beta chains given below trace back to one sample, sequenced in a study of cytomegalovirus exposure and HLA in healthy donors. Primers for the PCR totalled 60 Vbeta and 13 Jbeta. The table came from immunoSEQ multiplex PCR; TCRdb's copy has only in-frame clones and leaves some out. The repertoire holds 130,000 or so clones, approximately 65% seen once, with under 7.5% in the top ten. The sample consisted of PBMCs. Receptors were obtained from an older woman in good health and CMV-seronegative.

This clone has a handful of counts. J is TRBJ2-7 and V is TRBV6-5; 9 nucleotides line up with TRBD2. The CDR3 spans 13 residues. V dropped 6 bases and J dropped 3; count of bases not matched to a gene: 3. Per germline, CDR1 MNHEY and CDR2 SVGAGI. The CDR3 reads CASRGAGGYEQYF. DNA for the CDR3: TGTGCCAGCAGGGGAGCGGGGGGCTACGAGCAGTACTTC.

This rearrangement joins TRBV5-4 to TRBJ2-1; 12 bases are shared with TRBD2. With 4 bases clipped from V and 4 bases from J, the junction kept 6 bases outside the gene matches. Per germline, CDR1 SGHNT and CDR2 YYREEE (reference sequence). This CDR3 comprises 16 residues. CDR3 loop: CASSDAGTSGYNEQFF. In DNA form, the CDR3 reads TGTGCCAGCAGCGACGCCGGGACTAGCGGGTACAATGAGCAGTTCTTC.

This clone has only a few counts. This sequence joins TRBV15 and TRBJ2-7, with 12 bases matching TRBD1. The CDR3 spans 15 residues. V was clipped by 3 bases and J by 8 bases; unmatched bases: 8. Looked up from germline, CDR1 is LNHNV and CDR2 is YYDKDF (reference sequence). The CDR3 coding sequence is TGTGCCACCAGCAGGGGCCGGGACAGGGGGCAGAAGCAGTACTTC. This gives the protein CATSRGRDRGQKQYF.

V is TRBV5-1 and J is TRBJ2-7, with a weak D call TRBD1 (6 bases). Trimming removed 2 bases from V and 2 bases from J, with 8 bases in between. Germline lookup yields CDR1 SGHRS and CDR2 YFSETQ. CDR3 length: 13 amino acids. The CDR3, as DNA: TGCGCCAGCAGCTTCAACAGGGCCTACGAGCAGTACTTC. Translation: CASSFNRAYEQYF.

The chain links TRBV5-8 to TRBJ1-5; D perhaps matches TRBD1 (5 bases). The CDR3 loop spans 14 amino acids. V was shortened by 0 bases and J by 5 bases, with 9 bases between the two germline ends. The V gene's germline CDR1 is SGHTS and CDR2 YDEGEE. CDR3 region: CASSLGAGHQPQHF. In DNA, the CDR3 is TGTGCCAGCAGCTTGGGGGCAGGGCATCAGCCCCAGCATTTT.

This clone was observed once. This rearrangement joins TRBV7-2 to TRBJ2-3; a possible D gene is TRBD2 (6 bases). The CDR3 has 16 amino acids. From germline, CDR1 is SGHTA and CDR2 FQGNSA. V lost 5 bases, J lost 0 bases, and 15 bases lay in between. As DNA, the CDR3 is TGTGCCAGCAGCCCTCGGTTGGCGGGGAGCACAGATACGCAGTATTTT. This codes for CASSPRLAGSTDTQYF. Supplemented by reference TRBV7-2 and TRBJ2-3, the full variable domain reads GAGVSQSPSNKVTEKGKDVELRCDPISGHTALYWYRQSLGQGLEFLIYFQGNSAPDKSGLPSDRFSAERTGGSVSTLTIQRTQQEDSAVYLCASSPRLAGSTDTQYFGPGTRLTVL.

The CDR3 protein is CASSPGGQNTEAFF. The CDR3 DNA is TGCGCCAGCAGCCCCGGAGGGCAGAACACTGAAGCTTTCTTT. The chain is built from TRBV5-1 and TRBJ1-1, with no clear D. With 4 bases removed from V and 1 base from J, the gap between germline ends came to 11 bases. CDR3 length equals 14 residues. Germline assignment: CDR1 SGHRS and CDR2 YFSETQ.

This sequence joins TRBV2 and TRBJ2-3, with 10 positions matching TRBD2. The CDR3 totals 16 residues. V was clipped by 1 base and J by 4 bases; unmatched bases: 5. Germline V lookup: CDR1 SNHLY, CDR2 FYNNEI. The CDR3 spells CASSEGGLAVSDTQYF. For the CDR3, the DNA is TGTGCCAGCAGTGAAGGAGGACTAGCGGTTTCAGATACGCAGTATTTT.

The V call is TRBV6-1, the J call TRBJ1-1; D remains unclear. Germline lookup yields CDR1 MNHNS and CDR2 SASEGT. CDR3 length: 13 residues. Trimming removed 9 bases at V and 4 bases at J, with 15 bases between. The CDR3 spells CASPAATLTEAFF. The CDR3 region has the DNA TGTGCCAGTCCGGCAGCGACCCTCACTGAAGCTTTCTTT.